Shown below are 23 T cell receptor beta chains from a single sample sequenced in a study of control samples from healthy donors and cancer patients. TCRdb keeps only in-frame clones here, not all; method: immunoSEQ multiplex PCR. The table records 400,000 to 500,000 clones, about nine tenths of them present only once. The sequenced sample consisted of PBMCs. Source of these receptors: a man in his forties with head and neck cancer.

The chain uses TRBV4-1 and TRBJ1-5; 8 bases line up with TRBD1. Germline CDR1 is MGHRA and CDR2 is YSYEKL. V was clipped by 3 bases and J by 0 bases; unmatched bases: 10. The CDR3 loop spans 18 amino acids. CDR3 bases: TGCGCCAGCAGCCAGCCCCGGGACAGGACTCTTAGCAATCAGCCCCAGCATTTT. Amino acids: CASSQPRDRTLSNQPQHF.

The sample holds one count of this clone. The J gene is TRBJ2-2, the V gene TRBV19, with 7 bases that match TRBD1. V lost 9 bases to trimming and J lost 7 bases; unmatched junction nucleotides: 2. CDR1 is LNHDA and CDR2 is SQIVND in the germline V gene (reference sequence). The CDR3 consists of 11 residues. Here the CDR3 reads CASRGSGELFF. As DNA, the CDR3 is TGTGCCAGCAGGGGGAGCGGGGAGCTGTTTTTT.

The V call is TRBV6-1, the J call TRBJ1-5, with 10 bases fitting TRBD1. From germline, CDR1 is MNHNS and CDR2 SASEGT. This CDR3 region has 15 residues. Unmatched junction bases numbered 8, after V lost 3 bases and J lost 9 bases. CDR3 loop: CASSETGGGDGPQHF. The CDR3 coding sequence is TGTGCCAGCAGTGAGACAGGGGGCGGCGATGGGCCCCAGCATTTT.

The chain joins TRBV5-4 to TRBJ2-2; tentatively, D is TRBD1 (5 bases). This CDR3 contains 15 residues. V was shortened by 3 bases and J by 0 bases, with 9 bases between the two germline ends. The germline gives CDR1 SGHNT, CDR2 YYREEE (reference sequence). The CDR3 nucleotides read TGTGCCAGCAGCTCCCGACAGACGAACACCGGGGAGCTGTTTTTT. It yields the protein CASSSRQTNTGELFF. Filled out from reference TRBV5-4 and TRBJ2-2, the complete variable domain reads ETGVTQSPTHLIKTRGQQVTLRCSSQSGHNTVSWYQQALGQGPQFIFQYYREEENGRGNFPPRFSGLQFPNYSSELNVNALELDDSALYLCASSSRQTNTGELFFGEGSRLTVL.

The chain uses TRBV12-5 and TRBJ1-2; D ambiguous. The V and J ends lost 3 bases and 0 bases respectively, with 5 bases between them. Germline CDR1 LGHNT, CDR2 FRNRAP. The CDR3 length is 13 residues. The DNA of the CDR3 is TGTGCTAGTGGTTTTGGAGCTAACTATGGCTACACCTTC. Protein product: CASGFGANYGYTF.

The rearrangement joins TRBV30 to TRBJ1-6; TRBD1 is a possible D gene (5 bases). CDR1 and CDR2 from the germline V gene are GTSNPN and SVGIG (reference sequence). CDR3 size: 18 residues. Trimming cost V 1 base and J 0 bases, with 16 bases left between them. The CDR3 reads CAWSDGTGRSSYNSPLHF. The CDR3 coding sequence is TGTGCCTGGAGTGACGGGACGGGCCGTAGCTCCTATAATTCACCCCTCCACTTT.

The chain employs TRBV19 and TRBJ1-1, with D possibly being TRBD1 (6 bases). There are 16 residues in the CDR3. The germline gives CDR1 LNHDA, CDR2 SQIVND (reference sequence). The V and J ends lost 8 bases and 4 bases respectively, with 23 bases between them. The CDR3 sequence is CASSVVGAGDFTEAFF. In nucleotides, the CDR3 is TGTGCCAGTTCAGTAGTTGGGGCAGGGGATTTCACTGAAGCTTTCTTT.

The J gene is TRBJ1-2, the V gene TRBV4-1; 9 bases align to TRBD1. The V segment lost 1 base and the J segment 0 bases; nucleotides outside the gene matches: 6. CDR3 length: 17 amino acids. Germline-derived CDR1 and CDR2 are MGHRA and YSYEKL. CDR3 in DNA: TGCGCCAGCAGCCAAGGGGACAGGGCCCCCGCTAACTATGGCTACACCTTC. It encodes CASSQGDRAPANYGYTF.

The rearrangement links TRBV7-9 to TRBJ1-1, with TRBD1 matching over 9 bases. V shed 1 base, J shed 0 bases, and the junction held 9 bases outside the gene matches. This CDR3 has 18 residues. Looked up from germline, CDR1 is SEHNR and CDR2 is FQNEAQ (reference sequence). The CDR3 loop reads CASSLEGQGFGMNTEAFF. As DNA, the CDR3 is TGTGCCAGCAGCTTAGAAGGACAGGGGTTTGGCATGAACACTGAAGCTTTCTTT.

In its sample, this clone was seen a few times. V is TRBV11-2 and J is TRBJ1-5; D is uncertain. V was cut by 2 bases and J by 0 bases, with 5 bases left in between. Looked up from germline, CDR1 is SGHAT and CDR2 is FQNNGV. This CDR3 region has 14 residues. The DNA of the CDR3 is TGTGCCAGCAGCTTATCGGATAGCAATCAGCCCCAGCATTTT. Its translation is CASSLSDSNQPQHF.

The V gene is TRBV28, the J gene TRBJ2-7; no clear D. From germline, CDR1 is MDHEN and CDR2 SYDVKM. V was cut by 3 bases and J by 2 bases, with 11 bases left in between. CDR3 length equals 14 residues. The CDR3 DNA reads as TGTGCCAGCAGTTTTCCTGGTGACACCTACGAGCAGTACTTC. The encoded protein is CASSFPGDTYEQYF.

This chain uses TRBV5-1 with TRBJ2-3; perhaps D is TRBD1 or TRBD2 (7 bases each). Deletions cut 7 bases from V and 5 bases from J, with 23 bases between. From germline, CDR1 is SGHRS and CDR2 YFSETQ. This CDR3 comprises 16 residues. The CDR3 DNA reads TGCGCCAGCCAGATCCAGGGGGGGACCAGGGTAGATACGCAGTATTTT. Protein sequence: CASQIQGGTRVDTQYF.

The CDR3: CASSVGLPSNSPLHF. Written as DNA, the CDR3 is TGTGCCAGCAGCGTAGGCCTACCCAGTAATTCACCCCTCCACTTT. The gene calls are TRBV9 and TRBJ1-6; D remains unclear. Germline assignment: CDR1 SGDLS and CDR2 YYNGEE. The ends were cut back, 0 bases at V and 6 bases at J, with 10 bases in the middle. This CDR3 region has 15 residues.

The chain has TRBV6-4 and TRBJ1-1; D is uncertain. Looked up from germline, CDR1 is MRHNA and CDR2 is SNTAGT. This CDR3 contains 13 residues. Trimming cost V 5 bases and J 0 bases, with 7 bases left between them. CDR3 sequence reads: CASSKEVNTEAFF. The CDR3 DNA reads as TGTGCCAGCAGTAAGGAGGTGAACACTGAAGCTTTCTTT.

As to this clone: Within the sample, other DNA sequences also encode this same CDR3. The rearrangement links TRBV30 to TRBJ2-2; D is unclear. The V gene's germline CDR1 is GTSNPN and CDR2 SVGIG (reference sequence). The V end lost 0 bases, the J end lost 4 bases, and 3 bases lay between the germline ends. The CDR3 has 12 residues. Here the CDR3 reads CAWSVSTGELFF. CDR3 bases: TGTGCCTGGAGTGTATCCACCGGGGAGCTGTTTTTT.

The rearrangement uses TRBV25-1 and TRBJ2-7, with D possibly matching TRBD1 (5 bases). Trimming shortened V by 4 bases and J by 2 bases, and 12 bases separated the two germline ends. This CDR3 is 14 amino acids long. CDR1 and CDR2 from the germline V gene are MGHDK and SYGVNS. The CDR3 sequence is CASSGRPGPYEQYF. CDR3 DNA sequence: TGTGCCAGCAGTGGACGGCCAGGGCCCTACGAGCAGTACTTC.

The rearrangement joins TRBV5-1 to TRBJ2-5, with D tentatively TRBD1 (6 bases). Trimming removed 0 bases at V and 3 bases at J, with 9 bases between. Germline V CDR1 and CDR2: SGHRS, YFSETQ. This CDR3 comprises 14 residues. As DNA, the CDR3 is TGCGCCAGCAGCTTGGCAACAGGGAAAGAGACCCAGTACTTC. It is translated as CASSLATGKETQYF.

The gene calls are TRBV5-8 and TRBJ2-7; a possible D gene is TRBD2 (5 bases). The V gene lost 1 base and the J gene lost 1 base, with 9 bases spanning the gap. The CDR3 consists of 14 residues. Germline CDR1 is SGHTS and CDR2 is YDEGEE. This CDR3 is CASSLLSGSYEQYF. The DNA for the CDR3 is TGTGCCAGCAGCTTGCTAAGCGGTTCCTACGAGCAGTACTTC.

The V call is TRBV12-5, the J call TRBJ2-2; 9 positions match TRBD2. V was clipped by 2 bases and J by 4 bases; unmatched bases: 5. CDR1 and CDR2 from the germline V gene are LGHNT and FRNRAP. This CDR3 spans 16 amino acids. CDR3 coding DNA: TGTGCTAGTGGTTTGTTGCTAGCGGGAAGCACCGGGGAGCTGTTTTTT. Encoded protein: CASGLLLAGSTGELFF.

The sample holds one count of this clone. The chain couples TRBV3-1 (or the pseudogene TRBV3-2) to TRBJ1-4, with D maybe TRBD1 (5 bases). The CDR3 totals 14 residues. The germline V and J ends were trimmed by 5 bases and 10 bases, with 17 bases remaining between them. Germline lookup yields CDR1 LGHDT and CDR2 YNNKEL (reference sequence). The CDR3 nucleotides are TGTGCCAGCAGCACAGGAGGGGCGCACGTAAAACTGTTTTTT. Amino acids: CASSTGGAHVKLFF.

This rearrangement joins TRBV5-1 to TRBJ2-3, with D uncertain. The V end lost 2 bases, the J end lost 12 bases, and 16 bases lay between the germline ends. From germline, CDR1 is SGHRS and CDR2 YFSETQ. CDR3 length: 13 amino acids. In DNA form, the CDR3 reads TGCGCCAGCAGCTTCCCGGACGCCACGCGACAGTATTTT. Residues: CASSFPDATRQYF. The full variable domain, completed using reference TRBV5-1 and TRBJ2-3, is KAGVTQTPRYLIKTRGQQVTLSCSPISGHRSVSWYQQTPGQGLQFLFEYFSETQRNKGNFPGRFSGRQFSNSRSEMNVSTLELGDSALYLCASSFPDATRQYFGPGTRLTVL.

The V and J genes are TRBV5-8 and TRBJ2-1, with D perhaps assigned TRBD1 or TRBD2 (6 bases each). The germline CDR1 and CDR2 sequences are SGHTS and YDEGEE. Trimming took off 4 bases at V and 1 base at J, with 12 bases between the two ends. CDR3 size: 15 residues. The CDR3 nucleotides are TGTGCCAGCAGCACTCGGGGGCAATCCTACAATGAGCAGTTCTTC. Translated, it gives CASSTRGQSYNEQFF.

This chain uses TRBV3-1 (or the pseudogene TRBV3-2) with TRBJ1-4, with D possibly matching TRBD1 (6 bases). The CDR3 is 14 amino acids. Germline assignment: CDR1 LGHDT and CDR2 YNNKEL (reference sequence). V shed 3 bases and J shed 10 bases, with 15 bases lying between them. The CDR3 loop reads CASSQDREGGKLFF. The CDR3, as DNA: TGTGCCAGCAGCCAGGACCGAGAGGGGGGAAAACTGTTTTTT.